This entry lists 26 T cell receptor beta chains sequenced from one sample in a study of T-cell reconstitution after alpha-beta-depleted transplantation in children. For TCRbeta, the library was prepared with unique molecular identifiers. MiXCR was run by TCRdb on the PCR reads, yielding one entry per CDR3 protein. The sample lists over 150,000 distinct CDR3 sequences, 6.6% seen once, with more than 5.5% in the top ten. The source material was PBMCs, sampled before TCRalphabeta/CD19-depleted stem cell transplant. These receptors were collected from a boy between 2 and 10 years old with acute lymphoblastic leukemia, due to receive a stem cell transplant.

This clonotype has just a few counts. This chain joins TRBV7-2 and TRBJ1-1; D unclear. The ends were cut back, 1 base at V and 2 bases at J, with 11 bases in the middle. There are 15 residues in the CDR3. CDR1 is SGHTA and CDR2 is FQGNSA in the germline V gene. CDR3 nucleotides: TGTGCCAGCAGCTTAGGAGTAGGGATTAACACTGAAGCTTTCTTT. It translates to CASSLGVGINTEAFF.

This chain connects TRBV29-1 to TRBJ1-1, with no clear D. This CDR3 region has 14 residues. Germline lookup yields CDR1 SQVTM and CDR2 ANQGSEA. V lost 3 bases and J lost 1, with 12 bases in between. The CDR3, as DNA: TGCAGCGTTGATTCAGGAATTGAGAACACTGAAGCTTTCTTT. Translated: CSVDSGIENTEAFF.

This clonotype was recorded many times. Because the CDR3's place on the DNA is in doubt, the DNA is left out and the CDR3 is given as listed by TCRdb. This chain links TRBV21-1 with TRBJ2-1; TRBD1 was called by the table and not checked on the DNA. TRBV21-1 is designated a pseudogene. With termini counted, the CDR3 has 16 amino acids. The CDR3: CASSRCEVGQGNEQFF.

Only a few counts were recorded for this clonotype. The chain couples TRBV19 to TRBJ2-5, with 7 bases matching TRBD2. The trim removed 8 bases at V and 3 bases at J, leaving 12 bases unmatched. The V gene's germline CDR1 is LNHDA and CDR2 SQIVND (reference sequence). The CDR3 spans 15 residues. CDR3 sequence (DNA): TGTGCCAGTCTTCCATCTAGCGGAACTAAAGAGACCCAGTACTTC. Its protein is CASLPSSGTKETQYF. The complete variable domain, with remaining parts taken from reference TRBV19 and TRBJ2-5, reads DGGITQSPKYLFRKEGQNVTLSCEQNLNHDAMYWYRQDPGQGLRLIYYSQIVNDFQKGDIAEGYSVSREKKESFPLTVTSAQKNPTAFYLCASLPSSGTKETQYFGPGTRLLVL.

In this sample, this clonotype turned up many times. This rearrangement joins TRBV20-1 to TRBJ2-3, with 7 positions matching TRBD1. The junction had 10 bases not matched to a gene; V was cut back by 6 bases and J by 4 bases. The CDR3 loop spans 14 amino acids. CDR1 is DFQATT and CDR2 is SNEGSKA in the germline V gene (reference sequence). As DNA, the CDR3 is TGCAGTGCGACCGGCCCTCAGGGGGCAGATACGCAGTATTTT. Its protein product is CSATGPQGADTQYF.

This clonotype came up a few times. V gene TRBV7-9 combines with J gene TRBJ2-1; D may match TRBD1 or TRBD2 (5 bases each). Trimming removed 7 bases at V and 7 bases at J, with 14 bases between. The CDR3 length is 13 residues. The V gene's germline CDR1 is SEHNR and CDR2 FQNEAQ (reference sequence). In DNA form, the CDR3 reads TGTGCCAGCACCGAACTAGAGGGGAATGAGCAGTTCTTC. As protein: CASTELEGNEQFF.

This clonotype was detected ten times or more. The gene calls are TRBV20-1 and TRBJ1-1, with a tentative D call TRBD1 (5 bases). V was clipped by 4 bases and J by 0 bases, with 9 bases between them. CDR3 length: 13 amino acids. Germline CDR1 is DFQATT and CDR2 is SNEGSKA (reference sequence). The CDR3 sequence: CSATRVMNTEAFF. The CDR3 DNA follows: TGCAGTGCTACCAGGGTAATGAACACTGAAGCTTTCTTT.

This clonotype was observed at least ten times. The chain joins TRBV20-1 to TRBJ2-2; perhaps TRBD1 as D (6 bases). The CDR3 is made up of 13 amino acids. Trimming removed 5 bases from V and 6 bases from J, with 13 bases in between. Germline CDR1 reads DFQATT; CDR2 reads SNEGSKA (reference sequence). The CDR3 coding sequence is TGCAGTGCTCCCCGAAAGGGGGCCGGGGAGCTGTTTTTT. As protein: CSAPRKGAGELFF.

This clonotype was counted only a few times. The chain is built from TRBV3-1 and TRBJ1-2; maybe TRBD1 (5 bases). CDR1 and CDR2 from the germline V gene are LGHDT and YNNKEL (reference sequence). There are 14 residues in the CDR3. The V and J ends lost 4 bases and 4 bases respectively, with 13 bases between them. CDR3 nucleotides: TGTGCCAGCAGCCCCCAAGGGACCCTCTATGGCTACACCTTC. Translated, it gives CASSPQGTLYGYTF.

This clonotype was counted many times. The V gene is TRBV5-1, the J gene TRBJ2-3; D remains ambiguous. The CDR3 totals 13 residues. CDR1 and CDR2 (germline): SGHRS, YFSETQ. V dropped 0 bases and J dropped 5 bases, with 7 bases sitting between them. For the CDR3, the DNA is TGCGCCAGCAGCTTGGCCATGAGAGATACGCAGTATTTT. Amino acids: CASSLAMRDTQYF.

This clonotype was counted ten times or more. This chain links TRBV28 with TRBJ2-1, with TRBD1 as a possible D gene (5 bases). The CDR3 consists of 16 residues. Germline loops: CDR1 MDHEN, CDR2 SYDVKM. V was pared by 7 bases and J by 4 bases, with 20 bases between. The CDR3 bases are TGTGCCAGCACTAAAATAGGGGCCGGGCTTTACAATGAGCAGTTCTTC. Translating gives CASTKIGAGLYNEQFF.

The rearrangement joins TRBV20-1 to TRBJ1-6; D remains unclear. The V end was cut by 1 base, the J end by 8 bases, with 9 bases between. Germline loops: CDR1 DFQATT, CDR2 SNEGSKA (reference sequence). This CDR3 region has 13 residues. The CDR3 region has the DNA TGCAGTGCTAGAGTCCCGCGCTATTCACCCCTCCACTTT. It yields the protein CSARVPRYSPLHF.

This clonotype occurred a few times. This chain links TRBV5-1 with TRBJ1-2; 9 bases align to TRBD1. The germline gives CDR1 SGHRS, CDR2 YFSETQ. Losses at the gene ends were 4 bases for V and 8 bases for J; bases not matched to a gene: 12. CDR3 length: 15 residues. CDR3 sequence reads: CASSKDPGQGNGYTF. CDR3 sequence (DNA): TGCGCCAGCAGCAAGGATCCGGGACAGGGAAACGGCTACACCTTC.

The chain recombines TRBV5-1 with TRBJ2-7; D possibly corresponds to TRBD2 (6 bases). The CDR3 is 15 amino acids. Germline CDR1 is SGHRS and CDR2 is YFSETQ. V lost 0 bases, J lost 7 bases, and 17 bases lay in between. CDR3 residues: CASSLAGGMVGEQYF. The CDR3 DNA reads TGCGCCAGCAGCTTGGCCGGGGGAATGGTTGGGGAGCAGTACTTC.

In this sample, this clonotype turned up many times. The chain links TRBV12-3 or TRBV12-4 to TRBJ2-7; 9 bases line up with TRBD1. J was trimmed by 1 base and V by 4 bases; bases with no gene match: 5. This CDR3 has 15 amino acids. The chain's CDR3 is CASSCSGTGSYEQYF. In nucleotides, the CDR3 is TGTGCCAGCAGTTGCTCCGGGACAGGGTCCTACGAGCAGTACTTC.

This clonotype was observed at least ten times. The chain is built from TRBV7-2 and TRBJ2-3, with D hard to call. Between the trimmed V and J ends, which lost 4 bases and 15 bases, there was a span of 17 bases. Germline-derived CDR1 and CDR2 are SGHTA and FQGNSA. The CDR3 totals 12 residues. Written as DNA, the CDR3 is TGTGCCAGCAGCTCCTCCGGGTCAACCCCATATTTT. It yields the protein CASSSSGSTPYF.

This clonotype was detected only a few times. The chain has TRBV20-1 and TRBJ1-4; 7 positions match TRBD1. V shed 5 bases and J 0 bases; nucleotides not matched to a gene: 3. Germline V CDR1 and CDR2: DFQATT, SNEGSKA (reference sequence). The CDR3 has 14 amino acids. The CDR3 region is CSARDRATNEKLFF. The CDR3 bases are TGCAGTGCTCGCGACAGGGCAACTAATGAAAAACTGTTTTTT.

This clonotype came up many times. The CDR3 bases are TGTGCCAGCCATCCGACAGGAGGGACTGAAGCTTTCTTT. This gives the protein CASHPTGGTEAFF. V and J are TRBV28 and TRBJ1-1, with D perhaps TRBD1 (6 bases). Germline V gene sequence: CDR1 MDHEN, CDR2 SYDVKM. V dropped 8 bases and J dropped 5 bases, with 15 bases sitting between them. The length of the CDR3 is 13 residues.

This clonotype was counted at least ten times. The chain couples TRBV6-5 to TRBJ1-1; D uncertain. The CDR3 loop spans 14 amino acids. CDR1 MNHEY and CDR2 SVGAGI come from the germline V gene. V lost 2 bases, J lost 4 bases, and 11 bases lay in between. The CDR3 nucleotides are TGTGCCAGCAGTTACGAGGTTAGAGGCACTGAAGCTTTCTTT. Protein sequence: CASSYEVRGTEAFF.

Ten or more counts support this clonotype. CDR3 amino acids: CASNGGNEQFF. The CDR3 nucleotides are TGTGCCAGCAACGGGGGGAATGAGCAGTTCTTC. The chain joins TRBV12-3 or TRBV12-4 to TRBJ2-1; the match to TRBD2 covers 7 bases. CDR3 length: 11 residues. Losses at the gene ends were 7 bases for V and 7 bases for J; bases not matched to a gene: 1.

This clonotype has more than one count but fewer than ten. The rearrangement links TRBV27 to TRBJ2-7; TRBD1 matches 11 bases. In germline, CDR1 is MNHEY, CDR2 SMNVEV (reference sequence). The CDR3 runs 14 residues. The V and J ends lost 5 bases and 7 bases, in that order; junction bases with no gene match: 7. The CDR3 reads CASSPGQGATEQYF. CDR3 nucleotides: TGTGCCAGCAGTCCCGGACAGGGGGCTACAGAGCAGTACTTC.

This clonotype occurred many times. This chain's CDR3 is CSARSEETQYF. The CDR3 DNA reads as TGCAGTGCTAGATCCGAAGAGACCCAGTACTTC. V and J are TRBV20-1 and TRBJ2-5; D not certain. V was clipped by 2 bases and J by 3 bases, with 4 bases between them. The germline CDR1 and CDR2 sequences are DFQATT and SNEGSKA (reference sequence). The CDR3 length is 11 residues.

V is TRBV11-2 and J is TRBJ2-1, with TRBD2 identical over 9 bases. Germline CDR1 reads SGHAT; CDR2 reads FQNNGV. V lost 5 bases and J lost 6; bases outside the gene matches: 8. This CDR3 is built from 15 residues. CDR3 DNA sequence: TGTGCCAGCAGCGGCCCGGGACTAGCAGGCAATGAGCAGTTCTTC. It translates to CASSGPGLAGNEQFF.

The table lists this clonotype with many counts. V usage is TRBV29-1 and J usage is TRBJ1-6; possibly TRBD1 for D (5 bases). V lost 6 bases and J lost 8, with 17 bases in between. This CDR3 contains 14 residues. Germline V CDR1 and CDR2: SQVTM, ANQGSEA. The CDR3 coding sequence is TGCAGCGTGAGGGGCGACAATATCTATTCACCCCTCCACTTT. Protein product: CSVRGDNIYSPLHF.

This clonotype came up many times. The DNA for the CDR3 is TGTGCCAGCAGCCAACCCCACGGCGGGGGATATGGTGAGCAGTTCTTC. Amino acids: CASSQPHGGGYGEQFF. The chain recombines TRBV4-2 with TRBJ2-1; 7 bases agree with TRBD2. With 2 bases clipped from V and 9 bases from J, the junction kept 13 bases outside the gene matches. The CDR3 consists of 16 residues. CDR1 and CDR2 (germline): LGHNA, YNFKEQ.

This clonotype was seen ten or more times. The J gene is TRBJ2-7, the V gene TRBV7-9, with D perhaps matching TRBD2 (6 bases). Trimming shortened V by 1 base and J by 5 bases, and 18 bases separated the two germline ends. CDR3 size: 16 residues. Germline CDR1 reads SEHNR; CDR2 reads FQNEAQ (reference sequence). The DNA of the CDR3 is TGTGCCAGCAGCTTAGGGGGGACTCCGGGGGAGAACGAGCAGTACTTC. It specifies CASSLGGTPGENEQYF.